The entry below gives a single TCR beta chain sequence along with its context. What it binds is not known. Blood samples of approximately 2.7 ml were drawn from every donor. The sample comes from a study of monozygotic twins with inflammatory bowel disease. General study points: Support was lacking for any single strong IBD-associated signal or clonotype.

This CDR3 is built from 14 residues. Germline V lookup: CDR1 DFQATT, CDR2 SNEGSKA (reference sequence). TCRdb reprocessed the 5' RACE reads and reports one entry per CDR3 protein, with no DNA. The specimen's table records about 420,000 distinct CDR3 sequences. This rearrangement joins TRBV20-1 to TRBJ2-5; TCRdb calls TRBD1, which cannot be checked without DNA. What was sequenced was blood. This sequence was found in a human donor with ulcerative colitis or Crohn's disease, or a healthy co-twin of an affected twin (not recorded which). CDR3 loop: CSASLGRGRETQYF.